This paragraph reports one T cell receptor (beta chain). Its antigen is currently unknown. The CDR3 spans 16 residues. CDR1 and CDR2 (germline): SGHRS, YFSETQ. Trimming cost V 4 bases and J 0 bases; bases outside gene matches: 5. This specimen comes from a study of shared clonotypes between healthy human individuals. Donors were healthy HIV-negative adults without recently reported acute infections or vaccinations. Sequencing used immunoSEQ multiplex PCR; TCRdb keeps in-frame clones, though not all of them. The table lists 2 million to 2.5 million clones, approximately 94% of them singletons. Overall study findings and caveats: Some clonotypes were shared by all four sorted-subset donors, while others were not shared. The non-shared ones had lower generation probabilities than the shared ones. A generally larger estimated richness was seen in naive subsets than in memory subsets. With several donors compared, roughly 5% of naive CD4 clonotypes were shared.

The sequence derives from a man younger than 30 in good health. The sequencing input was naive CD4+ T cells sorted from blood. The sample's subset: CD45RA+ positively selected. The rearrangement joins TRBV5-1 to TRBJ1-3; 9 bases are shared with TRBD1. The CDR3 DNA reads as TGCGCCAGCAGCCCCGGACAGGGGTTCTCTGGAAACACCATATATTTT. It translates to CASSPGQGFSGNTIYF.